The T cell receptor (beta chain) under discussion was sequenced for a study of T cell clusters in autoimmune cytopenias. Study findings and constraints: Functional roles of the in silico T cell clusters still await experimental validation.

CDR1 and CDR2 (germline): SQVTM, ANQGSEA. This CDR3 has 15 amino acids. Tens of thousands of genome equivalents of blood DNA were amplified for TRB. Multiplex touch-down PCR amplified TRB using TRB-A and TRB-B pools in one tube. Following a re-call of the multiplex PCR reads, TCRdb has one entry per CDR3 protein and lacks DNA. The sample includes thousands of distinct CDR3 sequences. In terms of frequency, this clonotype is medium-sized (0.01 to 0.1%). Its antigen remains unknown. This receptor was obtained from a human donor with an autoimmune cytopenia or autoimmune hepatitis (not recorded which). The chain is built from TRBV29-1 and TRBJ2-1. Sequencing was carried out using peripheral blood. The CDR3 is CSGFITGAPRNEQFF.